Given below is one T cell receptor (beta chain) in context. This CDR3 region has 15 residues. V shed 0 bases and J 3 bases; nucleotides not matched to a gene: 4. Germline assignment: CDR1 MGHRA and CDR2 YSYEKL. The data belong to a study of OX40 agonist ivuxolimab in advanced cancers. The wider study: The dose-escalation cohort had hepatocellular carcinoma, melanoma, renal cell or head and neck cancer.

Sequenced by immunoSEQ multiplex PCR; TCRdb stores in-frame clones only, minus some. The sample lists fewer than 80,000 clones, around 87% occurring once. The source is an adult with an advanced solid tumor such as melanoma, head and neck, liver or kidney cancer. The sample consisted of CD4+ or CD8+ T cells sorted from blood, taken in a trial of the OX40 agonist ivuxolimab. V gene TRBV4-1 combines with J gene TRBJ2-7; 8 positions agree with TRBD1. CDR3 in DNA: TGCGCCAGCAGCCAAGAACAGGGGGGTTTCTACGAGCAGTACTTC. Protein product: CASSQEQGGFYEQYF.